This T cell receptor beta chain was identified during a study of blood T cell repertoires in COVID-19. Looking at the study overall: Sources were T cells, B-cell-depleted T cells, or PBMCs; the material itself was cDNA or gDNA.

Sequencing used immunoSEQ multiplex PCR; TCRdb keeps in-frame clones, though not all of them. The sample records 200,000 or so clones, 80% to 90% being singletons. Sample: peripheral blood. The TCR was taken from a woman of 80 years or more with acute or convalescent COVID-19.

The CDR3 DNA is TGTGCCTGGAGCGCCGGGACTAAAAGAGGTACGCAGTATTTT. This translates into CAWSAGTKRGTQYF. The rearrangement joins TRBV30 to TRBJ2-3; 7 nucleotides agree with TRBD2. Germline CDR1 GTSNPN, CDR2 SVGIG (reference sequence). The CDR3 sequence is 14 residues long. V shed 3 bases and J 8 bases; nucleotides not matched to a gene: 11. The full variable domain, rest sourced from reference TRBV30 and TRBJ2-3, is SQTIHQWPATLVQPVGSPLSLECTVEGTSNPNLYWYRQAAGRGLQLLFYSVGIGQISSEVPQNLSASRPQDRQFILSSKKLLLSDSGFYLCAWSAGTKRGTQYFGPGTRLTVL.